The 4 T cell receptor beta chains below all came from one sample that was sequenced in a study of T-cell reconstitution after alpha-beta-depleted transplantation in children. Unique molecular identifiers were incorporated into the prepared TCRbeta library. Using its own MiXCR run on the PCR reads, TCRdb lists one record per CDR3 protein. The data hold about 78,000 distinct CDR3 sequences, with around 14% observed a single time. The starting material was PBMCs, mostly from graft donor cells, obtained 180 days after TCRalphabeta/CD19-depleted stem cell transplant. All receptors derive from a male patient aged 2-15 years who had a stem cell transplant for acute lymphoblastic leukemia, so the T cells may come from the graft donor.

The chain employs TRBV6-5 and TRBJ2-7; TRBD1 aligns across 10 bases. CDR3 length: 19 amino acids. CDR1 is MNHEY and CDR2 is SVGAGI in the germline V gene. V was pared by 0 bases and J by 2 bases, with 13 bases of the junction left unmatched. The CDR3 DNA follows: TGTGCCAGCAGTTACTCACCCTTTAGGACAGGGGGTACTACCTACGAGCAGTACTTC. Translation gives CASSYSPFRTGGTTYEQYF.

The genes are TRBV20-1 and TRBJ2-5, with TRBD2 identical over 10 bases. Germline CDR1 DFQATT, CDR2 SNEGSKA (reference sequence). The CDR3 has 14 amino acids. J gave up 4 bases and V 5 bases, and 7 bases lay outside the gene matches. The CDR3 bases are TGCAGTGCTCGGACTAGCGGAGGGGGAGAGACCCAGTACTTC. The encoded protein is CSARTSGGGETQYF.

This chain uses TRBV5-4 with TRBJ1-5; no firm D call. V lost 2 bases and J lost 3, with 3 bases in between. Per germline, CDR1 SGHNT and CDR2 YYREEE (reference sequence). CDR3 length: 12 residues. Here the CDR3 DNA reads TGTGCCAGCAGCTTACCCAATCAGCCCCAGCATTTT. Translation gives CASSLPNQPQHF.

The chain carries TRBV11-2 and TRBJ2-7; D not resolved. CDR1 is SGHAT, CDR2 FQNNGV, per germline. This CDR3 region has 15 residues. V was pared by 2 bases and J by 2 bases, with 13 bases between. The CDR3 DNA reads as TGTGCCAGCAGCTTATCTAATGTGGGGACCTACGAGCAGTACTTC. Encoded protein: CASSLSNVGTYEQYF.